Listed below are T cell receptor beta chains from one sample, sequenced in a study of T cell responses to AZD1222 COVID-19 vaccine. Sequenced by immunoSEQ multiplex PCR; TCRdb stores in-frame clones only, minus some. Of about 75,000 clones detected, about nine tenths appear once; the ten largest clones hold roughly a sixth. Here the sequenced sample was peripheral blood, taken 28 days after the second AZD1222 dose. These receptors were collected from an adult who received the AZD1222 COVID-19 vaccine. Each CDR3 is given with its conserved first and last residue. Fields, in order: clone size, D gene, V gene, J gene, CDR3 DNA, CDR3 protein. The D gene is left open where the match is weak. Some rows have no size entry. The others give once, few or many, or a class for an expanded clone.

.	.	TRBV6-4	TRBJ1-2	TGTGCCAGTCGCAGCTATGGCTACACCTTC	CASRSYGYTF
.	.	TRBV21-1	TRBJ1-5	TGTGCCAGCAGCAAAATAAACAGAAGCAATCAGCCCCAGCATTTT	CASSKINRSNQPQHF
once	.	TRBV28	TRBJ2-3	TGTGCCAGCAGTTTCGGACACTCAAGCACAGATACGCAGTATTTT	CASSFGHSSTDTQYF
.	.	TRBV5-5	TRBJ1-1	TGTGCCAGCAGCTTGATGCCGACCACTGAAGCTTTCTTT	CASSLMPTTEAFF
.	TRBD1	TRBV5-6	TRBJ1-1	TGTGCCAGCAGCCAGTACAGGGGCCGGCTTGAAGCTTTCTTT	CASSQYRGRLEAFF
.	.	TRBV29-1	TRBJ2-5	TGCAGCGTTGAAGATCTGGAGGATCCCGGGCAAGAGACCCAGTACTTC	CSVEDLEDPGQETQYF
.	TRBD1	TRBV12-5	TRBJ2-2	TGTGCTAGTGGTATCCCCCCGGGACAGCCGAACACCGGGGAGCTGTTTTTT	CASGIPPGQPNTGELFF
.	TRBD1	TRBV7-8	TRBJ1-1	TGTGCCAGCAGCCAGGGACAGGCTCTCACGGAAGCTTTCTTT	CASSQGQALTEAFF
.	.	TRBV30	TRBJ2-3	TGTGCCTGGAGTTTCAAAGGTAGCACAGATACGCAGTATTTT	CAWSFKGSTDTQYF
.	.	TRBV7-9	TRBJ1-1	TGTGCCATCGATTTAGTGGTCGTTGAAGCTTTCTTT	CAIDLVVVEAFF
.	.	TRBV6-5	TRBJ2-1	TGTGCCAGCAGTTACGGGGGGGCCAGCTCCTACAATGAGCAGTTCTTC	CASSYGGASSYNEQFF
.	.	TRBV18	TRBJ1-6	TGTGCCAGCTCACCGGAAGGGAAAGGGTCACCCCTCCACTTT	CASSPEGKGSPLHF
.	TRBD1	TRBV11-2	TRBJ1-1	TGTGCCAGCAGCCGAGGTCTGGGACAGAGTTTT	CASSRGLGQSF
once	.	TRBV9	TRBJ2-7	TGTGCCAGCAGCCCTTACCGGGACGCATACGAGCAGTACTTC	CASSPYRDAYEQYF
.	.	TRBV10-2	TRBJ2-7	TGCGCCAGCAGTGACGGGGGCCCCTACGAGCAGTACTTC	CASSDGGPYEQYF
.	.	TRBV30	TRBJ2-7	TGTGTGGGCGGGTACTCCTACGAGCAGTACTTC	CVGGYSYEQYF
many	TRBD1	TRBV7-9	TRBJ1-4	TGTGCCAGCAGCCCTCGACAGGGGGAGAGTGAAAAACTGTTTTTT	CASSPRQGESEKLFF
.	.	TRBV11-3	TRBJ2-7	TGTGCCAGCAGCTTGGAGTCAATGGACGAGCAGTACTTC	CASSLESMDEQYF
.	.	TRBV7-2	TRBJ1-6	TGTGCCAGCAGCCCCAGGGACCGAAATTCACCCCTCCACTTT	CASSPRDRNSPLHF
.	TRBD1	TRBV5-8	TRBJ2-7	TGTGCCAGCAGCTTAGCCCCGGGACAGGGGCCCTACGAGCAGTACTTC	CASSLAPGQGPYEQYF
.	.	TRBV5-1	TRBJ1-1	TGCGCCAGCAGCAAGGACGGGGGTCCCACTGAAGCTTTCTTT	CASSKDGGPTEAFF
once	.	TRBV6-6	TRBJ1-1	TGTGCCAGCAAGATACCCCAGAACACTGAAGCTTTCTTT	CASKIPQNTEAFF
.	.	TRBV6-5	TRBJ1-3	TGTGCCAGCAGCCCCGTCTTGACATCTGGAAACACCATATATTTT	CASSPVLTSGNTIYF
.	TRBD1	TRBV9	TRBJ2-1	TGTGCCAGCAGCGCCGTCTTCCCGGGACAGATTAACAATGAGCAGTTCTTC	CASSAVFPGQINNEQFF
once	.	TRBV7-2	TRBJ2-7	TGTGCCAGCAGCTTAGACTCCGTTTCTTACGAGCAGTACTTC	CASSLDSVSYEQYF
.	TRBD1	TRBV28	TRBJ2-2	TGTGCCAGCTCCCGAGTACAGGGGGTCGGGGAGCTGTTTTTT	CASSRVQGVGELFF
.	TRBD1	TRBV30	TRBJ1-2	TGTGCCTGGAGTCCTACTTGGACAGGTTATGGCTACACCTTC	CAWSPTWTGYGYTF
.	.	TRBV3-1/TRBV3-2	TRBJ1-3	TGTGCCAGCAGCCAATTAATCCGAGCCTCTGGAAACACCATATATTTT	CASSQLIRASGNTIYF
.	.	TRBV6-5	TRBJ1-1	TGTGCCAGCAGTCTAAACCACCGGAACACTGAAGCTTTCTTT	CASSLNHRNTEAFF
few	TRBD2	TRBV10-3	TRBJ2-5	TGTGCCATCAGTGAGTCTGGGGGGGGTGAGACCCAGTACTTC	CAISESGGGETQYF
once	TRBD1	TRBV7-2	TRBJ1-2	TGTGCCAGCAGCTTATCGACAGGGGAAAATGGCTACACCTTC	CASSLSTGENGYTF
.	.	TRBV6-5	TRBJ1-2	TGTGCCAGCAGGCTCCAGGGAACCTATGGCTACACCTTC	CASRLQGTYGYTF
.	.	TRBV3-1/TRBV3-2	TRBJ1-1	TGTGCCAGTAGGCTCGGGACTGAAGCTTTCTTT	CASRLGTEAFF
.	TRBD2	TRBV11-2	TRBJ2-1	TGTGCCAGCAGCCCGGGACTAGCGGGGGGTTCTTACAATGAGCAGTTCTTC	CASSPGLAGGSYNEQFF
.	TRBD1	TRBV4-3	TRBJ1-2	TGCGCCAGCAGCCTGGACAGGGCAGGCTATGGCTACACCTTC	CASSLDRAGYGYTF
once	.	TRBV19	TRBJ1-2	TGTGCCAGTAGTTCCCAGGCCTATGGCTACACCTTC	CASSSQAYGYTF
.	.	TRBV6-5	TRBJ1-1	TGTGCCAGCAGTTTTCAAGGGGGAACTGAAGCTTTCTTT	CASSFQGGTEAFF
once	.	TRBV15	TRBJ2-7	TGTGCCACCAGCAGAGATCCCGACGACGAGCAGTACTTC	CATSRDPDDEQYF
.	.	TRBV19	TRBJ2-7	TGTGCCAGTAGTATGGGGGCCAGTTCGGACGAGCAGTACTTC	CASSMGASSDEQYF
.	.	TRBV5-1	TRBJ1-1	TGCGCCAGCAGCGCTCAGGGTATCGGCGCTGAAGCTTTCTTT	CASSAQGIGAEAFF
.	.	TRBV14	TRBJ1-6	TGTGCCAGCAGCCAAGGCAGGGAAAATTCACCCCTCCACTTT	CASSQGRENSPLHF
.	.	TRBV9	TRBJ1-5	TGTGCCAGCAGCGCTGAACATAGCAATCAGCCCCAGCATTTT	CASSAEHSNQPQHF
.	TRBD1	TRBV5-4	TRBJ1-2	TGTGCCAGCAGCTTGGGGACAGGGGGCTCTCTTTATGGCTACACCTTC	CASSLGTGGSLYGYTF
.	.	TRBV6-5	TRBJ2-1	TGTGCCAGCAGTTTCGGTGGGTCCTACAATGAGCAGTTCTTC	CASSFGGSYNEQFF
once	.	TRBV3-1/TRBV3-2	TRBJ1-1	TGTGCCACCTCCGGGCAGGGCGGCCTTGGGGCTTTCTTT	CATSGQGGLGAFF
.	.	TRBV3-1/TRBV3-2	TRBJ1-2	TGTGCCAGCAGCCAAGGCCATGGGGGGTACGGCTATGGCTACACCTTC	CASSQGHGGYGYGYTF
.	TRBD1	TRBV7-8	TRBJ2-5	TGTGCCAGCAGCTTAGGCCCTCAGGGGACAGGCCAAGAGACCCAGTACTTC	CASSLGPQGTGQETQYF
.	TRBD2	TRBV5-1	TRBJ2-5	TGCGCCAGCGGCGGGGGTCCCCAAGAGACCCAGTACTTC	CASGGGPQETQYF
.	.	TRBV7-8	TRBJ1-5	TGTGCCAGCAGCTCGCAGGGGATCGGGCAGCCCCAGCATTTT	CASSSQGIGQPQHF
.	.	TRBV5-1	TRBJ1-1	TGCGCCAGCAGCTTGGCCCCGGGAGGCCTAAGCGAAGCTTTCTTT	CASSLAPGGLSEAFF
.	.	TRBV25-1	TRBJ1-2	TGTGCCAGCAGTGATTGGGGCCTCCCGAGAGGGGGAGGCTACACCTTC	CASSDWGLPRGGGYTF
.	.	TRBV30	TRBJ1-2	TGTGCCTGGGTGCGGGAACAGGGTACTAACTATGGCTACACCTTC	CAWVREQGTNYGYTF
.	.	TRBV11-2	TRBJ2-3	TGTGCCAGCAGCTCAACCCGCAGGGGTCCAGATACGCAGTATTTT	CASSSTRRGPDTQYF
.	.	TRBV21-1	TRBJ2-2	TGTGCCAGCAGCACACCCCGAACGGGAGCGGGGGGGCCGAAAACCGGGGAGCTGTTTTTT	CASSTPRTGAGGPKTGELFF